These 32 T cell receptor beta chains came from one sample sequenced in a study of identical twins. TCRdb reprocessed the 5' RACE reads via MiXCR and lists one record per CDR3 protein. The table includes 690,000 or so distinct CDR3 sequences, around 5.7% detected once. Material: naive T cells sorted from blood. The receptors here all came from a young man in good health.

This clonotype was recorded at least ten times. This rearrangement joins TRBV29-1 to TRBJ1-2; 7 bases fit TRBD1. Germline CDR1 reads SQVTM; CDR2 reads ANQGSEA. The CDR3 is 11 residues long. V lost 7 bases to trimming and J lost 10 bases; unmatched junction nucleotides: 9. The CDR3 bases are TGCAGCGCCACAGGGGACGGGGACTACACCTTC. Protein: CSATGDGDYTF.

This clonotype was recorded many times. This rearrangement joins TRBV29-1 to TRBJ2-5; D ambiguous. V was pared by 4 bases and J by 4 bases, with 7 bases between. The CDR3 length is 11 residues. Per the germline V gene, CDR1 is SQVTM and CDR2 is ANQGSEA. The CDR3: CSVAGGETQYF. DNA for the CDR3: TGCAGCGTTGCGGGCGGAGAGACCCAGTACTTC.

This clonotype was seen at least ten times. V usage is TRBV29-1 and J usage is TRBJ2-7; a possible D gene is TRBD1 (6 bases). Deletions cut 8 bases from V and 0 bases from J, with 20 bases between. The germline CDR1 and CDR2 sequences are SQVTM and ANQGSEA. The CDR3 covers 15 residues. The CDR3 DNA reads TGCAGCCTAGCCATCGGACAGAGTAGCTCCTACGAGCAGTACGTC. Encoded protein: CSLAIGQSSSYEQYV.

This clonotype has ten or more counts. This chain connects TRBV10-3 to TRBJ2-7; D call uncertain. Germline V CDR1 and CDR2: ENHRY, SYGVKD. The CDR3 runs 14 residues. V was pared by 10 bases and J by 6 bases, with 22 bases between. CDR3 residues: CATGEDVIGPEQYV. The CDR3 nucleotides are TGTGCCACCGGAGAAGACGTAATTGGCCCCGAGCAGTACGTC.

V gene TRBV3-1 combines with J gene TRBJ2-1; no reliable D call. Trimming removed 0 bases at V and 2 bases at J, with 8 bases between. The CDR3 has 15 amino acids. Per germline, CDR1 LGHDT and CDR2 YNNKEL (reference sequence). The DNA for the CDR3 is TGTGCCAGCAGCCAAGATCCAGTAGCCTACAATGAGCAGTTCTTC. Protein product: CASSQDPVAYNEQFF.

In the case of this clonotype: With a much larger clone just one base away, this may be a read error. The chain has TRBV2 and TRBJ2-2, with D hard to call. The CDR3 spans 11 residues. Trimming removed 7 bases at V and 3 bases at J, with 3 bases between. Per the germline V gene, CDR1 is SNHLY and CDR2 is FYNNEI. CDR3: CASIHTGELFF. In nucleotides, the CDR3 is TGTGCCAGCATTCACACCGGGGAGCTGTTTTTT. The variable domain in full, completed from reference TRBV2 and TRBJ2-2, reads EPEVTQTPSHQVTQMGQEVILRCVPISNHLYFYWYRQILGQKVEFLVSFYNNEISEKSEIFDDQFSVERPDGSNFTLKIRSTKLEDSAMYFCASIHTGELFFGEGSRLTVL.

This clonotype appeared many times. The chain uses TRBV5-1 and TRBJ2-3; TRBD2 is a possible D gene (5 bases). Trimming shortened V by 5 bases and J by 6 bases, and 19 bases separated the two germline ends. Germline V gives CDR1 SGHRS, CDR2 YFSETQ. CDR3 size: 15 residues. CDR3 residues: CASSFKGPSGDTQYF. CDR3 sequence (DNA): TGCGCCAGCAGTTTTAAAGGACCTTCGGGGGATACGCAGTATTTT.

This clonotype was found many times. This chain connects TRBV20-1 to TRBJ1-2, with unresolved D. V gave up 0 bases and J gave up 8 bases, with 22 bases separating them. The CDR3 runs to 16 residues. The germline gives CDR1 DFQATT, CDR2 SNEGSKA (reference sequence). CDR3 amino acids: CSARDFPTRGEGGYTF. The CDR3 nucleotides are TGCAGTGCTAGAGATTTCCCGACCCGGGGAGAGGGAGGCTACACCTTC.

In this sample, this clonotype turned up many times. J is TRBJ2-4 and V is TRBV12-3 or TRBV12-4, with 10 positions matching TRBD2. The CDR3 sequence is 12 residues long. With 8 bases clipped from V and 5 bases from J, the junction kept 0 bases outside the gene matches. CDR3 protein: CASGLAENIQYF. The CDR3 nucleotides are TGTGCCAGCGGACTAGCGGAAAACATTCAGTACTTC.

This clonotype showed up just a few times. The chain links TRBV13 to TRBJ2-1; D may be TRBD2 (5 bases). Trimming took 9 bases from V and 1 from J, leaving 13 bases between them. The CDR3 loop spans 14 amino acids. Germline-derived CDR1 and CDR2 are PRHDT and FYEKMQ (reference sequence). For the CDR3, the DNA is TGTGCCAGTACCCCGGGAAATTCCTACAATGAGCAGTTCTTC. Protein sequence: CASTPGNSYNEQFF.

This clonotype was seen ten or more times. V is TRBV7-9 and J is TRBJ1-2, with D hard to call. V dropped 5 bases and J dropped 9 bases, with 22 bases sitting between them. This CDR3 has 15 amino acids. Looked up from germline, CDR1 is SEHNR and CDR2 is FQNEAQ (reference sequence). The CDR3 bases are TGTGCCAGCAGCGCCCGGGCCTCGGGGTCTTTCAGCTACACCTTC. It specifies CASSARASGSFSYTF.

The chain is built from TRBV4-3 and TRBJ2-7; TRBD2 matches at 8 bases. Germline V gene data show CDR1 as LGHNA and CDR2 as YSLEER. V trimming: 0 bases; J trimming: 6 bases; junction bases outside the gene matches: 13. The CDR3 length is 17 residues. The CDR3 coding sequence is TGCGCCAGCAGCCAAGATTGGGGCAGAACGGGAGGGAGCGAGCAGTACTTC. Translating gives CASSQDWGRTGGSEQYF.

The CDR3 is CSATGTESSYEQYV. CDR3 nucleotide sequence: TGCAGTGCGACCGGGACAGAGAGCTCCTACGAGCAGTACGTC. The chain recombines TRBV20-1 with TRBJ2-7; 7 positions agree with TRBD1. The germline V gene encodes CDR1 DFQATT and CDR2 SNEGSKA (reference sequence). The V segment lost 6 bases and the J segment 0 bases; nucleotides outside the gene matches: 8. This CDR3 contains 14 residues.

This rearrangement joins TRBV10-3 to TRBJ1-3; D is perhaps TRBD1 (6 bases). The CDR3 is 15 amino acids. Germline-derived CDR1 and CDR2 are ENHRY and SYGVKD. V was shortened by 5 bases and J by 4 bases, with 15 bases between the two germline ends. CDR3 DNA sequence: TGTGCCATCAGTTCCGGGACACGGGGAGGAAACACCATATATTTT. It encodes CAISSGTRGGNTIYF.

In its sample, this clonotype was seen many times. V and J are TRBV6-5 and TRBJ1-1; D is undetermined. Between the trimmed V and J ends, which lost 0 bases and 1 base, there was a span of 9 bases. The CDR3 totals 15 residues. Germline V lookup: CDR1 MNHEY, CDR2 SVGAGI. CDR3 loop: CASSYSYPGNTEAFF. CDR3 coding DNA: TGTGCCAGCAGTTACTCGTATCCAGGGAACACTGAAGCTTTCTTT.

This clonotype has at least ten counts. This chain connects TRBV29-1 to TRBJ1-1, with no clear D. Germline lookup yields CDR1 SQVTM and CDR2 ANQGSEA. V gave up 8 bases and J gave up 4 bases, with 17 bases separating them. The CDR3 contains 13 residues. The chain's CDR3 is CSFARREGTEAFF. The CDR3 coding sequence is TGCAGCTTTGCGCGGAGGGAGGGCACTGAAGCTTTCTTT. Using reference TRBV29-1 and TRBJ1-1 for the parts outside the CDR3, the full variable domain is SAVISQKPSRDICQRGTSLTIQCQVDSQVTMMFWYRQQPGQSLTLIATANQGSEATYESGFVIDKFPISRPNLTFSTLTVSNMSPEDSSIYLCSFARREGTEAFFGQGTRLTVV.

This clonotype was detected a few times. The gene calls are TRBV5-1 and TRBJ1-2; D gene unclear. Trimming removed 2 bases at V and 6 bases at J, with 8 bases between. The CDR3 covers 12 residues. From germline, CDR1 is SGHRS and CDR2 YFSETQ. The CDR3 is CASSLYTDGYTF. In DNA, the CDR3 is TGCGCCAGCAGCTTATATACGGATGGCTACACCTTC.

In this sample, this clonotype turned up a few times. V gene TRBV20-1 combines with J gene TRBJ1-5; D is possibly TRBD1 (5 bases). CDR1 and CDR2 from the germline V gene are DFQATT and SNEGSKA (reference sequence). The CDR3 is made up of 17 amino acids. With 0 bases removed from V and 0 bases from J, the gap between germline ends came to 15 bases. The CDR3 coding sequence is TGCAGTGCTAGAGACCCCAGGGCACGGTATAGCAATCAGCCCCAGCATTTT. Translated: CSARDPRARYSNQPQHF.

This clonotype was counted at least ten times. This sequence joins TRBV20-1 and TRBJ2-7; a possible D gene is TRBD2 (6 bases). Trimming left V 6 bases short and J 0 bases short, with 12 bases between. This CDR3 has 13 amino acids. Germline values: CDR1 DFQATT, CDR2 SNEGSKA (reference sequence). The DNA of the CDR3 is TGCAGTGCCCTTAGCGGAAGCTCCTACGAGCAGTACTTC. This translates into CSALSGSSYEQYF.

This clonotype was seen repeatedly, ten times or more. The chain uses TRBV5-1 and TRBJ1-3; the D is unclear. CDR1 is SGHRS and CDR2 is YFSETQ in the germline V gene. This CDR3 has 13 amino acids. V dropped 6 bases and J dropped 0 bases, with 7 bases sitting between them. The CDR3 spells CASTDLSGNTIYF. The CDR3 DNA follows: TGCGCCAGCACAGACCTCTCTGGAAACACCATATATTTT. Based on the CDR3 plus reference TRBV5-1 and TRBJ1-3, the full variable domain is KAGVTQTPRYLIKTRGQQVTLSCSPISGHRSVSWYQQTPGQGLQFLFEYFSETQRNKGNFPGRFSGRQFSNSRSEMNVSTLELGDSALYLCASTDLSGNTIYFGEGSWLTVV.

Many counts were recorded for this clonotype. The chain uses TRBV20-1 and TRBJ2-7; the match to TRBD2 covers 10 bases. CDR1 DFQATT and CDR2 SNEGSKA come from the germline V gene (reference sequence). J lost 0 bases, V lost 1 base, and 3 bases had no gene match. The CDR3 consists of 15 residues. As DNA, the CDR3 is TGCAGTGCTAGAGGGACTAGCGGTGTCTCCTACGAGCAGTACTTC. This encodes CSARGTSGVSYEQYF.

This clonotype was observed many times. The chain employs TRBV7-3 and TRBJ2-6; D call uncertain. The germline CDR1 and CDR2 sequences are SGHTA and FQGTGA. Trimming pared 0 bases from V and 0 bases from J, leaving 9 bases between. This CDR3 is 17 amino acids long. The DNA of the CDR3 is TGTGCCAGCAGCTTAACCCCAGGCGGCTCTGGGGCCAACGTCCTGACTTTC. Its translation: CASSLTPGGSGANVLTF.

This clonotype has at least ten counts. The CDR3 DNA follows: TGTGCCAGCAGCTTAAAAAGCTCTGGGGCCAACGTCCTGACTTTC. Protein sequence: CASSLKSSGANVLTF. This chain links TRBV7-2 with TRBJ2-6; no clear D gene. This CDR3 comprises 15 residues. V dropped 2 bases and J dropped 0 bases, with 5 bases sitting between them. CDR1 and CDR2 from the germline V gene are SGHTA and FQGNSA.

This clonotype was found many times. The genes are TRBV4-3 and TRBJ2-3; 12 bases fit TRBD2. CDR1 and CDR2 (germline): LGHNA, YSLEER. V gave up 1 base and J gave up 1 base; unmatched junction bases: 6. The CDR3 spans 18 residues. This chain's CDR3 is CASSQASGRVIGTDTQYF. The CDR3 bases are TGCGCCAGCAGCCAAGCTAGCGGGAGGGTCATCGGCACAGATACGCAGTATTTT.

This clonotype was counted ten times or more. V gene TRBV12-3 or TRBV12-4 combines with J gene TRBJ1-1; 10 bases match TRBD1. This CDR3 comprises 15 residues. With 5 bases clipped from V and 4 bases from J, the junction kept 7 bases outside the gene matches. CDR3 nucleotide sequence: TGTGCCAGCAGTCCTCGGACAGGGGGAGGCACTGAAGCTTTCTTT. Protein sequence: CASSPRTGGGTEAFF.

V is TRBV14 and J is TRBJ2-1; 8 nucleotides line up with TRBD2. Germline CDR1 and CDR2: SGHDN and FVKESK. After removal of 1 base from V and 0 bases from J, the junction contained 5 bases not matched to a gene. There are 17 residues in the CDR3. Written as DNA, the CDR3 is TGTGCCAGCAGCCAAGTGGGACTAGTATACTCCTACAATGAGCAGTTCTTC. It specifies CASSQVGLVYSYNEQFF.

CDR3 nucleotide sequence: TGCGCCAGCAGCCGACCGGGACTAGCGGGACAAGAGACCCAGTACTTC. This codes for CASSRPGLAGQETQYF. The chain employs TRBV4-1 and TRBJ2-5; 13 bases map to TRBD2. Looked up from germline, CDR1 is MGHRA and CDR2 is YSYEKL. V was pared by 4 bases and J by 2 bases, with 4 bases of the junction left unmatched. The CDR3 totals 16 residues.

Only a few counts were recorded for this clonotype. The chain is built from TRBV7-9 and TRBJ2-6, with D possibly being TRBD1 (6 bases). The V end was cut by 6 bases, the J end by 0 bases, with 15 bases between. The V gene's germline CDR1 is SEHNR and CDR2 FQNEAQ (reference sequence). The CDR3 has 17 amino acids. Written as DNA, the CDR3 is TGTGCCAGCAGACCCCCCGACAGGAGCTCTGGGGCCAACGTCCTGACTTTC. Its translation: CASRPPDRSSGANVLTF.

The sample holds many counts of this clonotype. This chain links TRBV5-6 with TRBJ1-4; D gene uncertain. This CDR3 is built from 14 residues. CDR1 and CDR2 from the germline V gene are SGHDT and YYEEEE. The V end lost 0 bases, the J end lost 11 bases, and 14 bases lay between the germline ends. The CDR3 DNA reads as TGTGCCAGCAGCTTGGTCACCGACTTTGGGAAACTGTTTTTT. As protein: CASSLVTDFGKLFF.

This clonotype occurred many times. This sequence joins TRBV6-6 and TRBJ2-5, with D unresolved. Germline assignment: CDR1 MNHNY and CDR2 SVGAGI (reference sequence). CDR3 length: 12 residues. Trimming shortened V by 0 bases and J by 5 bases, and 4 bases separated the two germline ends. The CDR3 bases are TGTGCCAGCAGTTACTCGGTGGAGACCCAGTACTTC. Its protein product is CASSYSVETQYF.

This clonotype has at least ten counts. The V call is TRBV5-5, the J call TRBJ1-1; D call uncertain. Deletions cut 6 bases from V and 0 bases from J, with 9 bases between. From germline, CDR1 is SGHKS and CDR2 YYEKEE (reference sequence). The CDR3 extends over 13 amino acids. CDR3 sequence (DNA): TGTGCCAGCACTCTACAGATGAACACTGAAGCTTTCTTT. It translates to CASTLQMNTEAFF. Variable domain in full (rest from reference TRBV5-5 and TRBJ1-1): DAGVTQSPTHLIKTRGQQVTLRCSPISGHKSVSWYQQVLGQGPQFIFQYYEKEERGRGNFPDRFSARQFPNYSSELNVNALLLGDSALYLCASTLQMNTEAFFGQGTRLTVV.

This clonotype was seen many times. The rearrangement links TRBV5-1 to TRBJ2-2, with 11 bases aligning to TRBD1. Trimming removed 4 bases from V and 8 bases from J; junction bases left unmatched: 7. Germline V gene data show CDR1 as SGHRS and CDR2 as YFSETQ. The CDR3 is made up of 15 amino acids. The CDR3: CASSRLDRGPGELFF. The CDR3 coding sequence is TGCGCCAGCAGCCGCCTGGACAGGGGGCCTGGGGAGCTGTTTTTT.